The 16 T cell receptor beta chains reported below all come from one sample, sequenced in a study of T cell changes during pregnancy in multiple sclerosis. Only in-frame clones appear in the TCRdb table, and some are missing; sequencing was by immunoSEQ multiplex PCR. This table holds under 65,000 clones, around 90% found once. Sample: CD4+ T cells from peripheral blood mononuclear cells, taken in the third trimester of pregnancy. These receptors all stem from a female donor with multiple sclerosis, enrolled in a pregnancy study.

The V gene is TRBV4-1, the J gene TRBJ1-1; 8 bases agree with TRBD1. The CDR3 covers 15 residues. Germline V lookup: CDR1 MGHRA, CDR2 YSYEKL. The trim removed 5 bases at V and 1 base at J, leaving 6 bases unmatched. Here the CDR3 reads CASSSTGARNTEAFF. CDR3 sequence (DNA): TGCGCCAGCAGCTCGACAGGGGCTAGGAACACTGAAGCTTTCTTT.

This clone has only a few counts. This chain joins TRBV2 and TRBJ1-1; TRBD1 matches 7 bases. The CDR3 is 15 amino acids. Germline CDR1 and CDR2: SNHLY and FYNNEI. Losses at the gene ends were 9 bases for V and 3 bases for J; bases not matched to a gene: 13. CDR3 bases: TGTGCCAGTCGGATCGACAGGGTGGTGGACACTGAAGCTTTCTTT. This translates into CASRIDRVVDTEAFF.

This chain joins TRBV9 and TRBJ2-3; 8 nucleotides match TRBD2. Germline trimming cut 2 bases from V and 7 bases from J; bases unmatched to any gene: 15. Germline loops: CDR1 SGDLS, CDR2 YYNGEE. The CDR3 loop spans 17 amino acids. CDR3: CASSVLRDPGGGNTQYF. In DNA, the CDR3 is TGTGCCAGCAGCGTTCTTCGGGATCCGGGGGGGGGAAATACGCAGTATTTT.

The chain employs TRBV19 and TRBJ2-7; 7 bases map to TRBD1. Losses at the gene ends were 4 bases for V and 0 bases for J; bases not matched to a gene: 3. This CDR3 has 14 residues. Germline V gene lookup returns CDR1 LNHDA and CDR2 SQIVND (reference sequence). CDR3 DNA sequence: TGTGCCAGTAGTACCCGACAGGGCTCCTACGAGCAGTACTTC. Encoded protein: CASSTRQGSYEQYF.

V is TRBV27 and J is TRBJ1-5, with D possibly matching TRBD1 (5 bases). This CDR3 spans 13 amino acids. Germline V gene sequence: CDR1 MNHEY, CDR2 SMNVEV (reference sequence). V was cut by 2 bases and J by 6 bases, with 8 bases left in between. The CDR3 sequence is CASSLGGSQPQHF. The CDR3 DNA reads TGTGCCAGCAGTTTAGGGGGGAGTCAGCCCCAGCATTTT.

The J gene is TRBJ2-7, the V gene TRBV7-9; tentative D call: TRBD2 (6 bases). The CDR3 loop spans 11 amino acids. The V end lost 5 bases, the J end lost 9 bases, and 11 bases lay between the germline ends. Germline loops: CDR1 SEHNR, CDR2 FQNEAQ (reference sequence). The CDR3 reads CASSALEGQYF. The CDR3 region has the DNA TGTGCCAGCAGCGCCCTGGAGGGGCAGTACTTC. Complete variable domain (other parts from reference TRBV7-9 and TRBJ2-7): DTGVSQNPRHKITKRGQNVTFRCDPISEHNRLYWYRQTLGQGPEFLTYFQNEAQLEKSRLLSDRFSAERPKGSFSTLEIQRTEQGDSAMYLCASSALEGQYFGPGTRLTVT.

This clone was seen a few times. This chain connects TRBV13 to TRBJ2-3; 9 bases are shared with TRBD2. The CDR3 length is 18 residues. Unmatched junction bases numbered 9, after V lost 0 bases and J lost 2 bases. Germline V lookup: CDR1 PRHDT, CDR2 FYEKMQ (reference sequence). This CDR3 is CASSLGSPGLALTDTQYF. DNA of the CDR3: TGTGCCAGCAGCTTAGGCTCGCCGGGACTAGCCCTCACAGATACGCAGTATTTT.

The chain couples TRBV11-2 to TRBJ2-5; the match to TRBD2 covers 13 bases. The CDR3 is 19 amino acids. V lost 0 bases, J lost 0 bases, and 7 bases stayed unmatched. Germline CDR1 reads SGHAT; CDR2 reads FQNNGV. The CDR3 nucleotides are TGTGCCAGCAGCTTAGATCCCACTAGCGGGGGGGGGTACCAAGAGACCCAGTACTTC. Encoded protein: CASSLDPTSGGGYQETQYF.

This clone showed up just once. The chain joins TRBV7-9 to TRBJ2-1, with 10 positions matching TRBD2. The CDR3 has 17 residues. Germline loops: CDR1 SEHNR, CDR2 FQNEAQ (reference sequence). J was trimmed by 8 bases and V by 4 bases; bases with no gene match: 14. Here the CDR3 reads CASSSPKKRGGAYEQFF. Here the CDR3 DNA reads TGTGCCAGCAGCTCACCAAAAAAGCGGGGGGGCGCCTATGAGCAGTTCTTC. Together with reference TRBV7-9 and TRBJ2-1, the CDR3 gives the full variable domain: DTGVSQNPRHKITKRGQNVTFRCDPISEHNRLYWYRQTLGQGPEFLTYFQNEAQLEKSRLLSDRFSAERPKGSFSTLEIQRTEQGDSAMYLCASSSPKKRGGAYEQFFGPGTRLTVL.

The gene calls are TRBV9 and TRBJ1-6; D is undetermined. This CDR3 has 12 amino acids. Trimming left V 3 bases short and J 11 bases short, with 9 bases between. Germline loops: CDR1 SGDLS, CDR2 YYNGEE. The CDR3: CASSEPGTPLHF. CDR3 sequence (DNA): TGTGCCAGCAGCGAGCCCGGGACACCCCTCCACTTT.

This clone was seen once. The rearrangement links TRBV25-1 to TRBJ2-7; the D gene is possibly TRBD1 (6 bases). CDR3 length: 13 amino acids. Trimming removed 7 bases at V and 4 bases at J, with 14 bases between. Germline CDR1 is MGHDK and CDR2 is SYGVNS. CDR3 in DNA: TGTGCCAGCAAAGCACAGGGTGAGTACGAGCAGTACTTC. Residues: CASKAQGEYEQYF.

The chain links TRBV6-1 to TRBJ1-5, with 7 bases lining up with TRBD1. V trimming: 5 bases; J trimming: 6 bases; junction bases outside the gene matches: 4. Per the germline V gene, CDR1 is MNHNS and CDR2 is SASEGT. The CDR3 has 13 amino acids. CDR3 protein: CASSSDRVQPQHF. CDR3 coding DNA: TGTGCCAGCAGTAGTGACAGGGTTCAGCCCCAGCATTTT.

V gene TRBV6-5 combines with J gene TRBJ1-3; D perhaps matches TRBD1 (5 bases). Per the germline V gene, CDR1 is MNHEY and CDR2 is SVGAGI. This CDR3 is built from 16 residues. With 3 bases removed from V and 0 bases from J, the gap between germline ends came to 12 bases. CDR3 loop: CASSYLGDYSGNTIYF. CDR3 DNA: TGTGCCAGCAGTTATCTAGGGGACTACTCTGGAAACACCATATATTTT.

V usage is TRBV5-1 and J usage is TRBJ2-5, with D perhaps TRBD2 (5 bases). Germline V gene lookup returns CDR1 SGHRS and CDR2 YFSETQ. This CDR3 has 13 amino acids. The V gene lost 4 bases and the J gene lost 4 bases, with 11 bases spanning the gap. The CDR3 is CASSLALGETQYF. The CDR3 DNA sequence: TGCGCCAGCAGCCTAGCTTTAGGAGAGACCCAGTACTTC.

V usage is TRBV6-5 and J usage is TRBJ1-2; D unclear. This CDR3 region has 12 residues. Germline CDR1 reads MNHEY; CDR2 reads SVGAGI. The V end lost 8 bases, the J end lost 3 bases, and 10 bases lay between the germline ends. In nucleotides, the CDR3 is TGTGCCAGCTTTAATTCCGACTATGGCTACACCTTC. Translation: CASFNSDYGYTF.

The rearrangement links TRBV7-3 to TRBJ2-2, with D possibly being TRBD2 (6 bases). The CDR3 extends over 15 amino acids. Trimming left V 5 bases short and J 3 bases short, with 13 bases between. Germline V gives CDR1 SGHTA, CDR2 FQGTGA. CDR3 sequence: CASSRRGGYTGELFF. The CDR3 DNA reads TGTGCCAGCAGCCGGCGGGGCGGTTACACCGGGGAGCTGTTTTTT.